These 17 T cell receptor beta chains originate from one sample sequenced in a study of OX40 agonist ivuxolimab in advanced cancers. Clones were read by immunoSEQ multiplex PCR, and TCRdb kept only the in-frame ones, dropping some. In the table there are about 27,000 clones, 65% to 90% of which are singletons. Sequenced material: CD4+ or CD8+ T cells sorted from blood, taken in a trial of the OX40 agonist ivuxolimab. The receptors were gathered from an adult with an advanced solid tumor such as melanoma, head and neck, liver or kidney cancer.

The rearrangement uses TRBV28 and TRBJ2-7; D call uncertain. Germline V gives CDR1 MDHEN, CDR2 SYDVKM. This CDR3 spans 15 amino acids. V lost 2 bases, J lost 0 bases, and 11 bases lay in between. The CDR3 coding sequence is TGTGCCAGCAGTTTAAATCCCAGGAGCTCCTACGAGCAGTACTTC. This encodes CASSLNPRSSYEQYF.

CDR3 protein: CASSWTGTYEQYF. The CDR3 coding sequence is TGTGCCAGCAGCTGGACAGGGACCTACGAGCAGTACTTC. V usage is TRBV4-2 and J usage is TRBJ2-7; 8 bases fit TRBD1. With V trimmed by 5 bases and J by 2 bases, 2 bases remained unmatched. The germline gives CDR1 LGHNA, CDR2 YNFKEQ. The CDR3 extends over 13 amino acids.

This clone is medium-sized (0.01 to 0.1%) by share. V is TRBV30 and J is TRBJ2-3; maybe TRBD1 (6 bases). V was pared by 6 bases and J by 2 bases, with 9 bases between. The CDR3 has 12 residues. The germline gives CDR1 GTSNPN, CDR2 SVGIG (reference sequence). The CDR3 loop is CACRGNTDTQYF. In DNA, the CDR3 is TGTGCCTGCAGGGGAAACACAGATACGCAGTATTTT.

The chain links TRBV30 to TRBJ1-6; 7 nucleotides align to TRBD1. Germline CDR1 is GTSNPN and CDR2 is SVGIG (reference sequence). The CDR3 sequence is 14 residues long. V lost 1 base, J lost 11 bases, and 8 bases stayed unmatched. The CDR3 DNA sequence: TGTGCCTGGAGTGCCGGTACAGGGGCGGCACCCCTCCACTTT. This encodes CAWSAGTGAAPLHF.

This clone was counted between two and nine times. The chain joins TRBV28 to TRBJ1-5, with D unresolved. The CDR3 consists of 14 residues. The V and J ends lost 2 bases and 2 bases respectively, with 7 bases between them. Germline V gene data show CDR1 as MDHEN and CDR2 as SYDVKM. CDR3 protein: CASSLRAGNQPQHF. The CDR3, as DNA: TGTGCCAGCAGTTTACGGGCCGGCAATCAGCCCCAGCATTTT.

This rearrangement joins TRBV7-8 to TRBJ1-3, with D unclear. CDR3 length: 14 residues. V shed 8 bases and J shed 0 bases, with 11 bases lying between them. Germline V lookup: CDR1 SGHVS, CDR2 FQNEAQ. CDR3 in amino acids: CASGYGSSGNTIYF. The CDR3, as DNA: TGTGCCAGCGGCTACGGGAGCTCTGGAAACACCATATATTTT.

The CDR3 DNA is TGTGCCAGCAGTGAATTCACTGGGGGCGGAGGCTATGGCTACACCTTC. It codes for CASSEFTGGGGYGYTF. The V call is TRBV6-1, the J call TRBJ1-2, with D possibly matching TRBD1 (6 bases). The CDR3 is made up of 16 amino acids. Trimming took 2 bases from V and 4 from J, leaving 17 bases between them. Germline-derived CDR1 and CDR2 are MNHNS and SASEGT.

The chain employs TRBV4-1 and TRBJ2-3; D is unclear. Germline lookup yields CDR1 MGHRA and CDR2 YSYEKL. The CDR3 consists of 15 residues. V was pared by 0 bases and J by 0 bases, with 7 bases between. CDR3: CASSQDTVSTDTQYF. CDR3 DNA sequence: TGCGCCAGCAGCCAAGACACGGTTAGCACAGATACGCAGTATTTT.

The gene calls are TRBV6-5 and TRBJ1-2, with TRBD1 matching 8 bases. Germline trimming cut 4 bases from V and 10 bases from J; bases unmatched to any gene: 8. Germline V gene lookup returns CDR1 MNHEY and CDR2 SVGAGI. This CDR3 has 13 amino acids. The CDR3 sequence: CASSFATGGTYTF. CDR3 nucleotides: TGTGCCAGCAGTTTTGCAACAGGGGGTACCTACACCTTC.

This rearrangement joins TRBV29-1 to TRBJ2-7, with D perhaps being TRBD1 or TRBD2 (5 bases each). The length of the CDR3 is 14 residues. The V end lost 0 bases, the J end lost 2 bases, and 11 bases lay between the germline ends. Germline CDR1 SQVTM, CDR2 ANQGSEA. The CDR3 loop reads CSVEERGEPYEQYF. The CDR3 DNA follows: TGCAGCGTTGAAGAACGAGGGGAGCCCTACGAGCAGTACTTC.

This CDR3 is CASSTGTGDSPLHF. The CDR3 bases are TGTGCCAGCAGCACCGGGACAGGGGATTCACCCCTCCACTTT. V gene TRBV13 combines with J gene TRBJ1-6; 10 positions match TRBD1. Germline V lookup: CDR1 PRHDT, CDR2 FYEKMQ (reference sequence). The length of the CDR3 is 14 residues. Trimming took 5 bases from V and 8 from J; bases not matched to a gene: 3.

V and J are TRBV27 and TRBJ1-2; TRBD1 is a possible D gene (5 bases). This CDR3 spans 15 amino acids. The germline CDR1 and CDR2 sequences are MNHEY and SMNVEV (reference sequence). V was cut by 2 bases and J by 6 bases, with 16 bases left in between. CDR3 in DNA: TGTGCCAGCAGTTTAAATAGCTATCGGGGGGATGGCTACACCTTC. As protein: CASSLNSYRGDGYTF.

The CDR3 loop is CASSPEGLGGELFF. CDR3 coding DNA: TGTGCCAGCTCACCGGAGGGGCTCGGCGGGGAGCTGTTTTTT. The rearrangement links TRBV18 to TRBJ2-2; D perhaps matches TRBD2 (6 bases). Looked up from germline, CDR1 is KGHSH and CDR2 is LQKENI. V lost 3 bases and J 7 bases, leaving 12 bases between the germline ends. The CDR3 has 14 residues.

The V gene is TRBV11-2, the J gene TRBJ2-4, with D perhaps TRBD1 or TRBD2 (5 bases each). The germline CDR1 and CDR2 sequences are SGHAT and FQNNGV. V was cut by 5 bases and J by 8 bases, with 22 bases left in between. The CDR3 extends over 16 amino acids. The DNA for the CDR3 is TGTGCCAGCAGCCCTGGAACCCGGGCCCGAGGGGACATTCAGTACTTC. Translation: CASSPGTRARGDIQYF.

The chain uses TRBV29-1 and TRBJ1-1; the D gene is possibly TRBD1 (6 bases). Between the trimmed V and J ends, which lost 4 bases and 0 bases, there was a span of 15 bases. Germline values: CDR1 SQVTM, CDR2 ANQGSEA. This CDR3 spans 15 amino acids. For the CDR3, the DNA is TGCAGCGTTGGACCCTTAGGACAGATGAACACTGAAGCTTTCTTT. As protein: CSVGPLGQMNTEAFF. Using reference TRBV29-1 and TRBJ1-1 for the parts outside the CDR3, the full variable domain is SAVISQKPSRDICQRGTSLTIQCQVDSQVTMMFWYRQQPGQSLTLIATANQGSEATYESGFVIDKFPISRPNLTFSTLTVSNMSPEDSSIYLCSVGPLGQMNTEAFFGQGTRLTVV.

The chain couples TRBV18 to TRBJ2-7, with D uncertain. CDR1 KGHSH and CDR2 LQKENI come from the germline V gene. The CDR3 is made up of 12 amino acids. The V end was cut by 0 bases, the J end by 7 bases, with 7 bases between. The CDR3 nucleotides are TGTGCCAGCTCACCACCGGGCACGGAGCAGTACTTC. The encoded protein is CASSPPGTEQYF.

V and J are TRBV29-1 and TRBJ2-1; D is ambiguous. Trimming shortened V by 6 bases and J by 10 bases, and 10 bases separated the two germline ends. This CDR3 contains 10 residues. Germline CDR1 SQVTM, CDR2 ANQGSEA. The CDR3 reads CSVGDTEQFF. CDR3 in DNA: TGCAGCGTAGGAGACACAGAGCAGTTCTTC.